Listed below are T cell receptor beta chains from one sample, sequenced in a study of vaccination effects on CD4 cells after COVID-19. Their cognate antigens are unknown. Some clones are missing from TCRdb's copy, which holds only in-frame ones; the method was immunoSEQ multiplex PCR. The table has about 38,000 clones, about 80% seen once. This specimen was CD4+ T cells from PBMCs cultured with HCoV-NL63 spike peptides, taken after COVID-19 vaccination. The receptors here all came from a human donor who received a COVID-19 vaccine. Some clones in this sample may be carry-over from other donors' samples. CDR3s include the opening cysteine and the closing phenylalanine or tryptophan. Fields, in order: D gene, J gene, clone size, V gene, CDR3 protein, CDR3 DNA. D genes are given only for firm matches. Not all rows give a size; the values are once, few, many and, for expanded clones, a class.

D: TRBD1
J: TRBJ1-2
size: -
V: TRBV7-8
CDR3: CASTLWTGSLYGYTF
DNA: TGTGCCAGCACCCTCTGGACAGGGTCCTTATATGGCTACACCTTC

D: TRBD1
J: TRBJ2-3
size: -
V: TRBV29-1
CDR3: CSVGRGTGVWADTQYF
DNA: TGCAGCGTTGGTAGAGGGACAGGGGTTTGGGCAGATACGCAGTATTTT

D: TRBD1
J: TRBJ1-2
size: once
V: TRBV4-2
CDR3: CASSQDQTGSLGYTF
DNA: TGTGCCAGCAGCCAAGATCAGACAGGGAGTCTTGGCTACACCTTC

D: TRBD2
J: TRBJ2-5
size: -
V: TRBV5-1
CDR3: CASSGSGTSGETQYF
DNA: TGCGCCAGCAGCGGATCCGGGACTAGCGGAGAGACCCAGTACTTC

D: -
J: TRBJ1-4
size: -
V: TRBV5-1
CDR3: CASSLGLLVGQTNEKLFF
DNA: TGCGCCAGCAGCTTGGGGTTATTAGTGGGGCAGACTAATGAAAAACTGTTTTTT

D: TRBD1
J: TRBJ2-5
size: -
V: TRBV5-6
CDR3: CASSGRDRGEETQYF
DNA: TGTGCCAGCAGCGGCCGGGACAGGGGAGAAGAGACCCAGTACTTC

D: -
J: TRBJ2-4
size: -
V: TRBV6-2/TRBV6-3
CDR3: CASSYVPGLIGAKNIQYF
DNA: TGTGCCAGCAGTTACGTACCGGGACTGATCGGAGCCAAAAACATTCAGTACTTC

D: -
J: TRBJ1-2
size: once
V: TRBV29-1
CDR3: CSGGDANYGYTF
DNA: TGCAGCGGGGGGGACGCTAACTATGGCTACACCTTC

D: -
J: TRBJ1-1
size: -
V: TRBV5-1
CDR3: CASSPLPGKNTEAFF
DNA: TGCGCCAGCAGCCCCCTCCCGGGTAAGAACACTGAAGCTTTCTTT

D: -
J: TRBJ2-3
size: -
V: TRBV3-1/TRBV3-2
CDR3: CASSQLNWERLDTSDTQYF
DNA: TGTGCCAGCAGCCAGCTGAACTGGGAAAGGCTAGATACATCAGATACGCAGTATTTT

D: -
J: TRBJ1-4
size: once
V: TRBV6-5
CDR3: CASSYIGSATNEKLFF
DNA: TGTGCCAGCAGTTACATTGGGTCCGCAACTAATGAAAAACTGTTTTTT

D: TRBD2
J: TRBJ2-1
size: -
V: TRBV18
CDR3: CASSVSGGLYNEQFF
DNA: TGTGCCAGCTCAGTTAGCGGGGGTTTATACAATGAGCAGTTCTTC

D: TRBD1
J: TRBJ2-5
size: -
V: TRBV7-3
CDR3: CASSLRVQGVETQYF
DNA: TGTGCCAGCAGCTTAAGGGTACAGGGGGTCGAGACCCAGTACTTC

D: TRBD1
J: TRBJ1-2
size: -
V: TRBV29-1
CDR3: CSARRQGLSYGYTF
DNA: TGCAGCGCGAGACGACAGGGGCTGTCCTATGGCTACACCTTC

D: -
J: TRBJ1-2
size: few
V: TRBV3-1/TRBV3-2
CDR3: CASSQGSANYGYTF
DNA: TGTGCCAGCAGCCAAGGAAGCGCGAACTATGGCTACACCTTC

D: TRBD2
J: TRBJ2-3
size: -
V: TRBV19
CDR3: CASSTSSSGTSGPDTQYF
DNA: TGTGCCAGTAGTACATCTAGCTCCGGGACTAGCGGGCCCGATACGCAGTATTTT

D: -
J: TRBJ1-6
size: few
V: TRBV4-1
CDR3: CASSQDPRSGNSPLHF
DNA: TGCGCCAGCAGCCAAGATCCTAGGTCAGGTAATTCACCCCTCCACTTT

D: -
J: TRBJ1-5
size: -
V: TRBV24-1
CDR3: CATSDPGTANQPQHF
DNA: TGTGCCACCAGTGACCCCGGGACTGCTAATCAGCCCCAGCATTTT

D: -
J: TRBJ1-1
size: -
V: TRBV15
CDR3: CATSRGGLNTEAFF
DNA: TGTGCCACCAGCAGAGGGGGGTTGAACACTGAAGCTTTCTTT

D: -
J: TRBJ2-3
size: once
V: TRBV5-1
CDR3: CASSLQANTDTQYF
DNA: TGCGCCAGCAGCCTGCAAGCGAACACAGATACGCAGTATTTT

D: TRBD1
J: TRBJ1-6
size: -
V: TRBV7-2
CDR3: CATAGQYNSPLHF
DNA: TGTGCCACTGCGGGACAGTATAATTCACCCCTCCACTTT

D: -
J: TRBJ1-6
size: once
V: TRBV2
CDR3: CASSERLGSPLHF
DNA: TGTGCCAGCAGTGAAAGGCTGGGGTCACCCCTCCACTTT

D: -
J: TRBJ1-5
size: -
V: TRBV2
CDR3: CASSPEGGNQPQHF
DNA: TGTGCCAGCAGCCCGGAGGGGGGCAATCAGCCCCAGCATTTT

D: -
J: TRBJ1-3
size: -
V: TRBV25-1
CDR3: CASSESRNAVSGNTIYF
DNA: TGTGCCAGCAGTGAATCTCGGAATGCCGTCTCTGGAAACACCATATATTTT

D: -
J: TRBJ1-2
size: few
V: TRBV7-3
CDR3: CASSLTRVYGYTF
DNA: TGTGCCAGCAGCTTAACTCGAGTCTATGGCTACACCTTC

D: TRBD2
J: TRBJ2-3
size: -
V: TRBV28
CDR3: CASSTLAGGADTQYF
DNA: TGTGCCAGCAGTACCCTAGCGGGGGGGGCAGATACGCAGTATTTT

D: TRBD2
J: TRBJ2-2
size: -
V: TRBV19
CDR3: CASSTGTSFTGELFF
DNA: TGTGCCAGTAGTACCGGGACTAGCTTCACCGGGGAGCTGTTTTTT

D: TRBD2
J: TRBJ2-1
size: few
V: TRBV6-5
CDR3: CASSRAGGQGNEQFF
DNA: TGTGCCAGCAGTCGGGCGGGGGGGCAGGGAAATGAGCAGTTCTTC

D: -
J: TRBJ2-4
size: -
V: TRBV12-5
CDR3: CATPRPLQYF
DNA: TGTGCTACCCCGAGGCCTCTTCAGTACTTC

D: TRBD1
J: TRBJ1-5
size: -
V: TRBV19
CDR3: CASSSGTGWNQPQHF
DNA: TGTGCCAGTAGTTCCGGGACAGGGTGGAATCAGCCCCAGCATTTT

D: -
J: TRBJ2-5
size: -
V: TRBV11-3
CDR3: CASSLDNQETQYF
DNA: TGTGCCAGCAGCTTAGATAACCAAGAGACCCAGTACTTC

D: -
J: TRBJ1-1
size: -
V: TRBV5-1
CDR3: CASSLDSYMNTEAFF
DNA: TGCGCCAGCAGCTTGGACAGCTACATGAACACTGAAGCTTTCTTT

D: -
J: TRBJ1-1
size: -
V: TRBV3-1/TRBV3-2
CDR3: CASSPRWDLTEAFF
DNA: TGTGCCAGCAGCCCCCGCTGGGATCTCACTGAAGCTTTCTTT

D: -
J: TRBJ2-1
size: -
V: TRBV28
CDR3: CASSSYSSYNEQFF
DNA: TGTGCCAGCAGCTCCTACAGCTCCTACAATGAGCAGTTCTTC

D: -
J: TRBJ2-5
size: -
V: TRBV11-2
CDR3: CASSSRVGERETQYF
DNA: TGTGCCAGCAGCTCCCGGGTGGGCGAACGAGAGACCCAGTACTTC

D: TRBD2
J: TRBJ2-5
size: once
V: TRBV4-1
CDR3: CASSQEGPGGGGYQETQYF
DNA: TGCGCCAGCAGCCAAGAAGGCCCGGGGGGAGGCGGGTACCAAGAGACCCAGTACTTC

D: -
J: TRBJ2-2
size: -
V: TRBV12-3/TRBV12-4
CDR3: CASSLRGELFF
DNA: TGTGCCAGCAGTTTAAGGGGGGAGCTGTTTTTT

D: TRBD2
J: TRBJ2-3
size: -
V: TRBV7-3
CDR3: CASSFGRSADTQYF
DNA: TGTGCCAGCAGCTTCGGGAGGAGCGCAGATACGCAGTATTTT

D: -
J: TRBJ2-5
size: -
V: TRBV12-3/TRBV12-4
CDR3: CASSLRSETQYF
DNA: TGTGCCAGCAGTTTACGGTCCGAGACCCAGTACTTC

D: -
J: TRBJ1-2
size: few
V: TRBV5-8
CDR3: CASSLNRVHGYGYTF
DNA: TGTGCCAGCAGCTTGAACAGGGTACACGGCTATGGCTACACCTTC

D: -
J: TRBJ1-2
size: -
V: TRBV12-3/TRBV12-4
CDR3: CASSLGGSGGYTF
DNA: TGTGCCAGCAGTTTAGGAGGGTCGGGGGGCTACACCTTC